This T cell receptor (beta chain) was captured by sequencing in a study of blood T cell repertoires in COVID-19. The wider study: PBMCs, B-cell-depleted T cells, or T cells provided the cDNA or gDNA that made up the material.

Repertoires were generated with immunoSEQ multiplex PCR, while TCRdb's copy carries only in-frame clones and drops some. The repertoire holds about 200,000 clones, with roughly 94% as singletons. The CDR3 runs to 15 residues. J lost 4 bases, V lost 6 bases, and 5 bases had no gene match. The V gene's germline CDR1 is SSHAT and CDR2 FNYEAQ (reference sequence). Sample: peripheral blood. The chain uses TRBV7-7 and TRBJ2-1; TRBD2 aligns across 11 bases. The clonotype originates from a young man with COVID-19, enrolled during active disease. The CDR3 spells CASSRSGGAYNEQFF. CDR3 DNA sequence: TGTGCCAGCAGTCGTAGCGGGGGGGCTTACAATGAGCAGTTCTTC.